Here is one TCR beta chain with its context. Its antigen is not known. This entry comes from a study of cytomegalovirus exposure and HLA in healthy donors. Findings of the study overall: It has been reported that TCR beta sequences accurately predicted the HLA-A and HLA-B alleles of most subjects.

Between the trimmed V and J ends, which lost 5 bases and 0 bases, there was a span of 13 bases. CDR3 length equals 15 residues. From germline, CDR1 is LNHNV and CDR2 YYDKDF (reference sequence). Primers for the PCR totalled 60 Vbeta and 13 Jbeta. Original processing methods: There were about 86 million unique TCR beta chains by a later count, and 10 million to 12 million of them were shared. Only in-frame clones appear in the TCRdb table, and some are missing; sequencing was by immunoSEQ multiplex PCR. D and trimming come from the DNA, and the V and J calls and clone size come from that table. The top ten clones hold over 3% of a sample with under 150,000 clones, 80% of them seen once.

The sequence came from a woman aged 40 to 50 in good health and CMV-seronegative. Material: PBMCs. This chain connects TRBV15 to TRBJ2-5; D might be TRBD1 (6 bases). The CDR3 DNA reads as TGTGCCACCAGCCCCGCGCAGGGGTACCAAGAGACCCAGTACTTC. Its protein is CATSPAQGYQETQYF.